This T cell receptor (beta chain) was recovered during a study of OX40 agonist ivuxolimab in advanced cancers. Study at large: All patients had ivuxolimab intravenously every 2 weeks at 0.01 to 10 mg/kg. Checkpoint inhibitors had been given previously to about 38% of patients.

Worth noting for this clone: Its cognate antigen is unknown.

TCRdb keeps only in-frame clones here, not all; method: immunoSEQ multiplex PCR. This sample yields more than 80,000 clones, of which 91% are seen a single time; 8.4% belongs to the top ten. Study-wide findings and caveats: Clonal expansion by week 6 occurred in CD4+ and CD8+ blood T cells (at 0.1 to 3.0 mg/kg). CD8+ T cells averaged more expanded clones than CD4+.

V dropped 3 bases and J dropped 6 bases, with 12 bases sitting between them. The CDR3 covers 14 residues. Germline CDR1 is MDHEN and CDR2 is SYDVKM. The rearrangement joins TRBV28 to TRBJ1-5, with D perhaps matching TRBD1 (6 bases). This specimen was CD4+ or CD8+ T cells sorted from blood, taken in a trial of the OX40 agonist ivuxolimab. This receptor was obtained from an adult with an advanced solid tumor such as melanoma, head and neck, liver or kidney cancer. The DNA for the CDR3 is TGTGCCAGCAGTTTGGGGGGGGCAGGTCAGCCCCAGCATTTT. As protein: CASSLGGAGQPQHF.